This T cell receptor (beta chain) was captured by sequencing in a study of blood T cell repertoires in COVID-19. The length of the CDR3 is 17 residues. With V trimmed by 1 base and J by 6 bases, 8 bases remained unmatched. Per germline, CDR1 MNHEY and CDR2 SVGEGT. Repertoires were generated with immunoSEQ multiplex PCR, while TCRdb's copy carries only in-frame clones and drops some. The sample lists fewer than 300,000 clones; approximately 86% were seen once. Sequenced material: peripheral blood. This sequence originates from a man in his forties who had recovered from COVID-19. The chain combines TRBV6-2 or TRBV6-3 with TRBJ1-5, with 11 nucleotides matching TRBD1. The DNA for the CDR3 is TGTGCCAGCAGTTACTATCCCGGACAGGGGGCAGGTCAGCCCCAGCATTTT. It codes for CASSYYPGQGAGQPQHF.